This entry concerns a single T cell receptor (beta chain). The data derive from a study of CD8+ T cells in alopecia areata. Study as a whole: The drug, oral tofacitinib, was given to treated patients at 5 to 10 mg twice daily.

Individuals with alopecia areata gave both lesional scalp punch biopsies and peripheral blood for collection. This CDR3 comprises 17 residues. V lost 5 bases and J 2 bases, leaving 22 bases between the germline ends. CDR1 MDHEN and CDR2 SYDVKM come from the germline V gene. The sequencing template was cDNA reverse transcribed from extracted RNA. Libraries were prepared by immunoSEQ multiplex PCR; TCRdb keeps only in-frame clonotypes and omits some of them. The table lists some 150,000 clones, around 55% of them singletons, with roughly 21% in the top ten. This rearrangement joins TRBV28 to TRBJ2-7, with D possibly matching TRBD1 (6 bases). The source is a human donor with alopecia areata. The specimen comprised CD8+ T cells sorted from blood, sampled at week 0. CDR3 sequence: CASSLSSTGYITYEQYF. Written as DNA, the CDR3 is TGTGCCAGCAGTCTTTCGTCGACAGGCTATATCACCTACGAGCAGTACTTC.